These 12 T cell receptor beta chains were sequenced from one sample in a study of blood T cell repertoires in COVID-19. Produced via immunoSEQ multiplex PCR; TCRdb's table is partial and in-frame only. The sample has around 290,000 clones; 89% are singletons. The sample comprised PBMCs or T cells enriched from blood (not recorded which). These receptors all come from a woman aged 40 to 50 who had recovered from COVID-19.

The chain carries TRBV29-1 and TRBJ2-7, with 9 positions matching TRBD1. This CDR3 comprises 13 residues. The V and J ends lost 4 bases and 5 bases, in that order; junction bases with no gene match: 6. Germline assignment: CDR1 SQVTM and CDR2 ANQGSEA. The CDR3 is CSVVRTGVHEQYF. CDR3 nucleotide sequence: TGCAGCGTTGTGAGGACAGGGGTCCACGAGCAGTACTTC.

The rearrangement uses TRBV6-2 or TRBV6-3 and TRBJ2-7; D perhaps matches TRBD2 (6 bases). The V and J ends lost 2 bases and 2 bases respectively, with 16 bases between them. The germline V gene has CDR1 MNHEY and CDR2 SVGEGT. The CDR3 is made up of 16 amino acids. CDR3 sequence: CASSYRSGSGAYEQYF. The CDR3 nucleotides are TGTGCCAGCAGTTACCGGTCGGGTAGCGGAGCCTACGAGCAGTACTTC.

The chain combines TRBV29-1 with TRBJ1-3; D might be TRBD1 (5 bases). This CDR3 comprises 15 residues. V dropped 0 bases and J dropped 7 bases, with 16 bases sitting between them. CDR1 SQVTM and CDR2 ANQGSEA come from the germline V gene. The CDR3 loop is CSVEDRQGYWNTIYF. The CDR3 DNA is TGCAGCGTTGAAGATCGGCAGGGTTATTGGAACACCATATATTTT.

The chain recombines TRBV5-1 with TRBJ1-2; D ambiguous. This CDR3 is 14 amino acids long. CDR1 is SGHRS, CDR2 YFSETQ, per germline. Trimming shortened V by 0 bases and J by 0 bases, and 6 bases separated the two germline ends. CDR3 nucleotides: TGCGCCAGCAGCTTGGCCCCTCCTAACTATGGCTACACCTTC. This codes for CASSLAPPNYGYTF.

This chain uses TRBV18 with TRBJ2-7; 10 nucleotides agree with TRBD1. CDR3 size: 18 residues. Germline loops: CDR1 KGHSH, CDR2 LQKENI. V shed 2 bases, J shed 7 bases, and the junction held 17 bases outside the gene matches. The CDR3 DNA reads as TGTGCCAGCTCACCAAAGAGTTTCGTAGGGGGACAGGGGCTTGAGCAGTACTTC. Translation: CASSPKSFVGGQGLEQYF. Supplemented by reference TRBV18 and TRBJ2-7, the full variable domain reads NAGVMQNPRHLVRRRGQEARLRCSPMKGHSHVYWYRQLPEEGLKFMVYLQKENIIDESGMPKERFSAEFPKEGPSILRIQQVVRGDSAAYFCASSPKSFVGGQGLEQYFGPGTRLTVT.

The chain employs TRBV18 and TRBJ1-2, with D possibly being TRBD1 (5 bases). CDR3 length equals 15 residues. Germline CDR1 KGHSH, CDR2 LQKENI. Between the trimmed V and J ends, which lost 4 bases and 8 bases, there was a span of 20 bases. CDR3 region: CASSRLDRAGLGYTF. DNA of the CDR3: TGTGCCAGCTCACGATTGGATCGGGCAGGGTTAGGCTACACCTTC.

This clone was counted many times. Other DNA sequences within the sample encode an identical CDR3. The chain couples TRBV11-2 to TRBJ2-7, with D possibly being TRBD1 (6 bases). V lost 1 base, J lost 3 bases, and 10 bases lay in between. The CDR3 consists of 14 residues. CDR1 and CDR2 from the germline V gene are SGHAT and FQNNGV. CDR3 bases: TGTGCCAGCAGCTTAGGGGACACTCTCTACGAGCAGTACTTC. This codes for CASSLGDTLYEQYF.

The rearrangement links TRBV29-1 to TRBJ1-5; D remains unclear. The germline V and J ends were trimmed by 5 bases and 3 bases, with 11 bases remaining between them. CDR1 and CDR2 (germline): SQVTM, ANQGSEA. This CDR3 has 13 amino acids. Here the CDR3 reads CSVSPGLNQPQHF. In DNA form, the CDR3 reads TGCAGCGTTTCACCCGGACTCAATCAGCCCCAGCATTTT. Full variable domain (outside the CDR3, taken from reference TRBV29-1 and TRBJ1-5): SAVISQKPSRDICQRGTSLTIQCQVDSQVTMMFWYRQQPGQSLTLIATANQGSEATYESGFVIDKFPISRPNLTFSTLTVSNMSPEDSSIYLCSVSPGLNQPQHFGDGTRLSIL.

V gene TRBV11-2 combines with J gene TRBJ2-2; possible D gene TRBD1, 5 bases. The CDR3 spans 16 residues. Per germline, CDR1 SGHAT and CDR2 FQNNGV. Trimming shortened V by 3 bases and J by 5 bases, and 16 bases separated the two germline ends. CDR3 in DNA: TGTGCCAGCAGCTTCCAGGACACCGTCAAGACCGGGGAGCTGTTTTTT. Amino acid sequence: CASSFQDTVKTGELFF.

The rearrangement joins TRBV11-2 to TRBJ2-1; 7 bases align to TRBD1. The germline V gene encodes CDR1 SGHAT and CDR2 FQNNGV. V trimming: 5 bases; J trimming: 9 bases; junction bases outside the gene matches: 10. This CDR3 spans 14 amino acids. The CDR3 here is CASSRTLSGGEQFF. In DNA form, the CDR3 reads TGTGCCAGCAGCCGGACTCTTTCAGGGGGTGAGCAGTTCTTC.

V gene TRBV6-5 combines with J gene TRBJ2-2; D may be TRBD2 (5 bases). This CDR3 comprises 15 residues. CDR1 and CDR2 (germline): MNHEY, SVGAGI. Trimming cost V 2 bases and J 4 bases, with 11 bases left between them. The CDR3 protein is CASSYQVEGTGELFF. The CDR3 DNA sequence: TGTGCCAGCAGTTACCAGGTCGAGGGCACCGGGGAGCTGTTTTTT.

V and J are TRBV7-3 and TRBJ2-1, with D possibly being TRBD2 (6 bases). The V and J ends lost 1 base and 4 bases respectively, with 11 bases between them. This CDR3 is built from 15 residues. Germline V gene data show CDR1 as SGHTA and CDR2 as FQGTGA. This CDR3 reads CASSLIGGLYNEQFF. CDR3 bases: TGTGCCAGCAGCTTAATAGGTGGACTATACAATGAGCAGTTCTTC.